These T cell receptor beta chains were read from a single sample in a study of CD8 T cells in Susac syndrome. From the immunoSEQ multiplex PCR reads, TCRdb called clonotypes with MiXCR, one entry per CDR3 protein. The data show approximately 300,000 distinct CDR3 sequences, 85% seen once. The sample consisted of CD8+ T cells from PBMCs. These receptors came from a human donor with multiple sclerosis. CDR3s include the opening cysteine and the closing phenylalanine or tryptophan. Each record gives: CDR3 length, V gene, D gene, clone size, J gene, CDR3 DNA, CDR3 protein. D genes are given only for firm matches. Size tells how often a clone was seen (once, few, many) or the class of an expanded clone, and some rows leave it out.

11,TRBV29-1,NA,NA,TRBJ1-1,TGCAGCGTTGACAGGGCCACTGAAGCTTTCTTT,CSVDRATEAFF
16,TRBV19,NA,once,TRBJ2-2,TGTGCCAGTAGTATAACCCTACAGGGAGCGGTCGGGGAGCTGTTTTTT,CASSITLQGAVGELFF
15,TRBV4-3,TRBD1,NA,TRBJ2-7,TGCGCCAGCAGCCAAGGGACAGGGGGGGGGAACGAGCAGTACTTC,CASSQGTGGGNEQYF
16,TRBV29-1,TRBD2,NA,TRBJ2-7,TGCAGCGTTGAGGCCGGGACTAGCGGGATGTCCTACGAGCAGTACTTC,CSVEAGTSGMSYEQYF
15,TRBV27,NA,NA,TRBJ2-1,TGTGCCAGCACCCCGGGTGTTAGCTCCTACAATGAGCAGTTCTTC,CASTPGVSSYNEQFF
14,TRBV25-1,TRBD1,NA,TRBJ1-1,TGTGCCAGCAGTGGGGGGACAGGAAACACTGAAGCTTTCTTT,CASSGGTGNTEAFF
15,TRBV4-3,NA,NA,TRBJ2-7,TGCGCCAGCAGCCCGACAGGGCGGGAGGCCTACGAGCAGTACTTC,CASSPTGREAYEQYF
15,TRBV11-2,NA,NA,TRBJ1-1,TGTGCCAGCAGCTTAGATGCCAGGATGAACACTGAAGCTTTCTTT,CASSLDARMNTEAFF
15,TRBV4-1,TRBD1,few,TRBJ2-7,TGCGCCAGCAGCCAAGGGGGGACAGGGTCCTACGAGCAGTACTTC,CASSQGGTGSYEQYF
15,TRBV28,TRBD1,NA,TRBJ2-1,TGTGCCAGCAGTTTAGACAGGGGGCTTGACAATGAGCAGTTCTTC,CASSLDRGLDNEQFF
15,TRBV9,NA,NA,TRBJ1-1,TGTGCCAGCAGCCCCACCAGGACAGCGAACACTGAAGCTTTCTTT,CASSPTRTANTEAFF
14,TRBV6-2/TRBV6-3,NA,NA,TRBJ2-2,TGTGCCAGCATGGGGTTCGCGAACACCGGGGAGCTGTTTTTT,CASMGFANTGELFF
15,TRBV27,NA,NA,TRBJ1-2,TGTGCCAGCAGTTTATCGGCGGGGGCAGCACATGGCTACACCTTC,CASSLSAGAAHGYTF
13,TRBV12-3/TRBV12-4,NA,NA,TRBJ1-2,TGTGCCAGCAGCTACAGGGACTCCTATGGCTACACCTTC,CASSYRDSYGYTF
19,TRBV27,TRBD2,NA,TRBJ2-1,TGTGCCAGCAGTTTAGAGGGACTAGCGGGAGAAGGGTACTACAATGAGCAGTTCTTC,CASSLEGLAGEGYYNEQFF
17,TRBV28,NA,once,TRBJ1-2,TGTGCCAGCAGTTTAACGGGGGGAAGTCCCTTTTTTTATGGCTACACCTTC,CASSLTGGSPFFYGYTF
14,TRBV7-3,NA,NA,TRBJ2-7,TGTGCCAGCAGCTCTATGGCTGGGGCCTACGAGCAGTACTTC,CASSSMAGAYEQYF
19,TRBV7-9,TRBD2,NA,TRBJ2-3,TGTGCCAGCAGCCAAGATCGGATCGGGACTAGCGGGAGCGCAGATACGCAGTATTTT,CASSQDRIGTSGSADTQYF
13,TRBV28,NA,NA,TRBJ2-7,TGTGCCAGCAGCGATACAGAAACCTACGAGCAGTACTTC,CASSDTETYEQYF
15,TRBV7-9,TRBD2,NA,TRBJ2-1,TGTGCCAGCAGCTCGGGACTAGCGGGAGTTCACGAGCAGTTCTTC,CASSSGLAGVHEQFF
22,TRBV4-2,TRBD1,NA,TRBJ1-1,TGTGCCAGCAGATATCCCGGGATGAGGACAGGGGAATCGAAGCATACGGACACTGAAGCTTTCTTT,CASRYPGMRTGESKHTDTEAFF
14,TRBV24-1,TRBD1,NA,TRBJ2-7,TGTGCCACCAGCCCGACAGGGGACTCCTACGAGCAGTACTTC,CATSPTGDSYEQYF
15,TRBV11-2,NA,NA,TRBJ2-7,TGTGCCAGCAGCCCAACTCCTGTACAGACCTACGAGCAGTACTTC,CASSPTPVQTYEQYF
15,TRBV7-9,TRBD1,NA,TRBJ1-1,TGTGCCAGCAGCCAGACAGGGACGGGGAACACTGAAGCTTTCTTT,CASSQTGTGNTEAFF
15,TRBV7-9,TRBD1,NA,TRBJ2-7,TGTGCCAGCAGCTGGGGACAGGGGGTCCTCTACGAGCAGTACTTC,CASSWGQGVLYEQYF
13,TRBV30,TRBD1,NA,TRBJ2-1,TGTGCCGGCAATTCCGGGACAGGGGATGAGCAGTTCTTC,CAGNSGTGDEQFF
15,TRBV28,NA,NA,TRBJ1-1,TGTGCCAGCAAGGTTAAACAGCCTTTGAACACTGAAGCTTTCTTT,CASKVKQPLNTEAFF
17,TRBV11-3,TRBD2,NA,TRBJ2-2,TGTGCCAGCAGCTTTTCTGCTAGCGGCCTGAACACCGGGGAGCTGTTTTTT,CASSFSASGLNTGELFF
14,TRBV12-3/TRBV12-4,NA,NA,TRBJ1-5,TGTGCCAGCAGGAGCTGGGGGGGGAATCAGCCCCAGCATTTT,CASRSWGGNQPQHF
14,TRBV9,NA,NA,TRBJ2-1,TGTGCCAGCAGCCCCCAACAGGGAACCCATGAGCAGTTCTTC,CASSPQQGTHEQFF
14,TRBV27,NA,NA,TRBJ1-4,TGTGCCAGCACCCGGGTTGGGGCTAATGAAAAACTGTTTTTT,CASTRVGANEKLFF
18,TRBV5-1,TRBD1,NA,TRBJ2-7,TGCGCCAGCAGCTTGGAGGGACAGGATGTTTGGGCCTACTACGAGCAGTACTTC,CASSLEGQDVWAYYEQYF